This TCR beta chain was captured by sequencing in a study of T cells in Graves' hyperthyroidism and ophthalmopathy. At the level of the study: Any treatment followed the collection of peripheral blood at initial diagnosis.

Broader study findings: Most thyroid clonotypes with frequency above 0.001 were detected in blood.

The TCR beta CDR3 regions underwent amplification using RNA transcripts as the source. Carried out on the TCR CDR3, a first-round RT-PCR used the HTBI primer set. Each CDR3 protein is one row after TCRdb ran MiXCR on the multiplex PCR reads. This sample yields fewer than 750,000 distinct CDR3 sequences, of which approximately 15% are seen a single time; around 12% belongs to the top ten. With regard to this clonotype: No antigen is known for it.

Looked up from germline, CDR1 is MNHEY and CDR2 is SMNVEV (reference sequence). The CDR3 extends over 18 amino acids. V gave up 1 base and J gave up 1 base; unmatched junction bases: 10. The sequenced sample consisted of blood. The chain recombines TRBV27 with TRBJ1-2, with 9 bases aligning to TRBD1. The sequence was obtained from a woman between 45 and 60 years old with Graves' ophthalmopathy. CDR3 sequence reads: CASSLLINAGQGNYGYTF. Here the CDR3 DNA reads TGTGCCAGCAGTTTATTGATAAATGCGGGACAGGGTAACTATGGCTACACCTTC.